Here is one T cell receptor (beta chain) with its context. The CDR3 loop spans 14 amino acids. Looked up from germline, CDR1 is SEHNR and CDR2 is FQNEAQ (reference sequence). The V segment lost 5 bases and the J segment 3 bases; nucleotides outside the gene matches: 4. The record originates from a study of T cell changes during pregnancy in multiple sclerosis. Repertoires were generated with immunoSEQ multiplex PCR, while TCRdb's copy carries only in-frame clones and drops some. The data hold under 70,000 clones, with about 90% observed a single time. The chain employs TRBV7-9 and TRBJ2-5; 9 bases line up with TRBD1. The source is a female donor in good health, enrolled as a control in a pregnancy study. The sample was CD4+ T cells from peripheral blood mononuclear cells, taken after pregnancy. The CDR3 DNA is TGTGCCAGCAGCCCCCGGGACAGGGAAGAGACCCAGTACTTC. Protein sequence: CASSPRDREETQYF. The complete variable domain, with remaining parts taken from reference TRBV7-9 and TRBJ2-5, reads DTGVSQNPRHKITKRGQNVTFRCDPISEHNRLYWYRQTLGQGPEFLTYFQNEAQLEKSRLLSDRFSAERPKGSFSTLEIQRTEQGDSAMYLCASSPRDREETQYFGPGTRLLVL.